This is a list of T cell receptor beta chains from one sample in a study of cytomegalovirus exposure and HLA in healthy donors. Produced via immunoSEQ multiplex PCR; TCRdb's table is partial and in-frame only. Of over 100,000 clones in the sample, 78% were seen once. Sequences were obtained from PBMCs. The receptor source for this set is a female donor in good health and CMV-seronegative. Each CDR3 is given with its conserved first and last residue. Each record gives: D gene, V gene, J gene, clone size, CDR3 protein, CDR3 DNA. The D gene is left open where the match is weak. Rows give clone size only sometimes, using once, few, many, or a class for an expanded clone.

d_gene: TRBD1; v_gene: TRBV7-8; j_gene: TRBJ1-2; abundance: once; CDR3aa: CASSLGQGGTNYGYTF; CDR3nt: TGTGCCAGCAGCTTAGGACAGGGAGGAACTAACTATGGTTACACCTTC
d_gene: TRBD1; v_gene: TRBV19; j_gene: TRBJ1-1; abundance: .; CDR3aa: CASSMGTVLDGAEAFF; CDR3nt: TGTGCCAGTAGTATGGGGACAGTGCTAGATGGGGCTGAAGCTTTCTTT
d_gene: TRBD2; v_gene: TRBV7-2; j_gene: TRBJ2-7; abundance: .; CDR3aa: CASSISLAGGPHEQYF; CDR3nt: TGTGCCAGCAGCATCTCCTTAGCGGGAGGCCCCCACGAGCAGTACTTC
d_gene: .; v_gene: TRBV10-1; j_gene: TRBJ1-2; abundance: .; CDR3aa: CASRGPSYGYTF; CDR3nt: TGCGCCAGCAGGGGGCCGAGCTATGGCTACACCTTC
d_gene: TRBD1; v_gene: TRBV27; j_gene: TRBJ1-1; abundance: few; CDR3aa: CASSPSGGYTEAFF; CDR3nt: TGTGCCAGCAGTCCGTCAGGGGGTTACACTGAAGCTTTCTTT
d_gene: TRBD2; v_gene: TRBV2; j_gene: TRBJ2-3; abundance: .; CDR3aa: CASNRERDTDTQYF; CDR3nt: TGTGCCAGCAACCGAGAGCGGGACACAGATACGCAGTATTTT
d_gene: TRBD1; v_gene: TRBV7-8; j_gene: TRBJ1-6; abundance: .; CDR3aa: CASSREAGGYSPLHF; CDR3nt: TGTGCCAGCAGCAGGGAGGCAGGGGGTTATTCACCCCTCCACTTT
d_gene: .; v_gene: TRBV4-2; j_gene: TRBJ1-5; abundance: .; CDR3aa: CASSQVTAGQPQHF; CDR3nt: TGTGCCAGCAGCCAAGTCACGGCGGGTCAGCCCCAGCATTTT
d_gene: TRBD1; v_gene: TRBV7-9; j_gene: TRBJ1-5; abundance: few; CDR3aa: CASSGTGANQPQHF; CDR3nt: TGTGCCAGCAGCGGGACAGGGGCTAATCAGCCCCAGCATTTT
d_gene: TRBD2; v_gene: TRBV5-4; j_gene: TRBJ2-2; abundance: .; CDR3aa: CASSPEGLAGGTGELFF; CDR3nt: TGTGCCAGCAGCCCCGAAGGACTAGCGGGAGGCACCGGGGAGCTGTTTTTT
d_gene: TRBD1; v_gene: TRBV11-1; j_gene: TRBJ2-3; abundance: .; CDR3aa: CASSPQGDSTDTQYF; CDR3nt: TGTGCCAGCAGCCCACAGGGGGACAGCACAGATACGCAGTATTTT
d_gene: TRBD1; v_gene: TRBV5-1; j_gene: TRBJ1-2; abundance: .; CDR3aa: CASSLPGTGLGYTF; CDR3nt: TGCGCCAGCAGCTTACCCGGGACAGGTCTGGGCTACACCTTC
d_gene: .; v_gene: TRBV19; j_gene: TRBJ2-7; abundance: .; CDR3aa: CASSRDINRSPLLEQYF; CDR3nt: TGTGCCAGTAGCCGGGACATCAATAGATCCCCCCTACTCGAGCAGTACTTC
d_gene: .; v_gene: TRBV5-5; j_gene: TRBJ2-5; abundance: .; CDR3aa: CASSLANQETQYF; CDR3nt: TGTGCCAGCAGCTTGGCCAACCAAGAGACCCAGTACTTC
d_gene: .; v_gene: TRBV5-1; j_gene: TRBJ1-1; abundance: .; CDR3aa: CASRLSTLNTEAFF; CDR3nt: TGCGCCAGCCGACTCTCGACTCTGAACACTGAAGCTTTCTTT
d_gene: .; v_gene: TRBV5-5; j_gene: TRBJ1-3; abundance: .; CDR3aa: CASSFGRETSSGNTIYF; CDR3nt: TGTGCCAGCAGCTTCGGAAGGGAGACTTCCTCTGGAAACACCATATATTTT
d_gene: .; v_gene: TRBV4-3; j_gene: TRBJ1-2; abundance: .; CDR3aa: CASSQDLTANYGYTF; CDR3nt: TGCGCCAGCAGCCAAGATTTAACAGCAAACTATGGCTACACCTTC